The 14 T cell receptor beta chains listed next were all sequenced from one sample in a study of T cells expressing NK-cell markers. No DNA is given; TCRdb re-called the 5' RACE reads and lists each CDR3 protein once. Recorded for this sample: 90,000 to 130,000 distinct CDR3 sequences. The sequenced sample was blood T cells: a sorted CD56 or NKG2C T cell subset, CD4+ or CD8+ T cells, or bulk PBMC T cells (not recorded which). These receptors originate from a woman aged 18 to 75 in good health.

This rearrangement joins TRBV5-6 to TRBJ2-7; no DNA is available, so the TRBD1 call from TCRdb remains unchecked. Germline V gene lookup returns CDR1 SGHDT and CDR2 YYEEEE. This CDR3 region has 14 residues. The CDR3 loop is CASSLLRGPHEQYF. Together with reference TRBV5-6 and TRBJ2-7, the CDR3 gives the full variable domain: DAGVTQSPTHLIKTRGQQVTLRCSPKSGHDTVSWYQQALGQGPQFIFQYYEEEERQRGNFPDRFSGHQFPNYSSELNVNALLLGDSALYLCASSLLRGPHEQYFGPGTRLTVT.

The chain uses TRBV29-1 and TRBJ1-4. The CDR3 covers 12 residues. CDR1 is SQVTM and CDR2 is ANQGSEA in the germline V gene. CDR3 region: CSVDAGREKLFF.

The V and J genes are TRBV9 and TRBJ2-3; without DNA, the TCRdb call of TRBD2 cannot be checked. The CDR3 consists of 16 residues. Germline CDR1 and CDR2: SGDLS and YYNGEE. This CDR3 reads CASSETLAGDADTQYF.

The CDR3 sequence: CASSLAAEDSYEQYF. The chain carries TRBV7-6 and TRBJ2-7. CDR3 length equals 15 residues. CDR1 and CDR2 (germline): SGHVS, FNYEAQ. Together with reference TRBV7-6 and TRBJ2-7, the CDR3 gives the full variable domain: GAGVSQSPRYKVTKRGQDVALRCDPISGHVSLYWYRQALGQGPEFLTYFNYEAQQDKSGLPNDRFSAERPEGSISTLTIQRTEQRDSAMYRCASSLAAEDSYEQYFGPGTRLTVT.

The CDR3 loop reads CASSLELSEVTDTQYF. The chain joins TRBV27 to TRBJ2-3. Germline V gene data show CDR1 as MNHEY and CDR2 as SMNVEV (reference sequence). This CDR3 contains 16 residues.

CDR3 in amino acids: CATSDRGKEKLFF. The rearrangement links TRBV15 to TRBJ1-4; TCRdb's D gene call, TRBD1, goes unchecked for lack of DNA. Germline CDR1 reads LNHNV; CDR2 reads YYDKDF (reference sequence). This CDR3 is built from 13 residues.

The V gene is TRBV28, the J gene TRBJ1-5; TCRdb's D call of TRBD1 is untestable without DNA. The CDR3 contains 14 residues. CDR1 and CDR2 from the germline V gene are MDHEN and SYDVKM. The CDR3 spells CASTSGTGNQPQHF. The full variable domain, completed using reference TRBV28 and TRBJ1-5, is DVKVTQSSRYLVKRTGEKVFLECVQDMDHENMFWYRQDPGLGLRLIYFSYDVKMKEKGDIPEGYSVSREKKERFSLILESASTNQTSMYLCASTSGTGNQPQHFGDGTRLSIL.

The V call is TRBV28, the J call TRBJ2-3; TCRdb gives TRBD2 as the D gene, but with no DNA this cannot be confirmed. The germline gives CDR1 MDHEN, CDR2 SYDVKM. The CDR3 is 18 amino acids. The CDR3 protein is CASSSPWMASGETDTQYF.

The rearrangement joins TRBV3-1 to TRBJ2-1; TCRdb designates TRBD1, a call that cannot be tested without DNA. CDR1 and CDR2 from the germline V gene are LGHDT and YNNKEL (reference sequence). The CDR3 totals 16 residues. The CDR3 spells CASSPPGERGSNEQFF.

The V gene is TRBV7-8, the J gene TRBJ2-1. The germline V gene encodes CDR1 SGHVS and CDR2 FQNEAQ. CDR3 length equals 14 residues. CDR3 protein: CASSRKSSYNEQFF.

The V and J genes are TRBV7-6 and TRBJ2-3. CDR1 and CDR2 (germline): SGHVS, FNYEAQ. The CDR3 has 14 amino acids. The CDR3 loop reads CASSLAYYTDTQYF.

The chain carries TRBV7-2 and TRBJ2-7; the TRBD2 assignment by TCRdb is unverifiable without DNA. Germline lookup yields CDR1 SGHTA and CDR2 FQGNSA. The CDR3 contains 15 residues. The CDR3 reads CASSRVAGVIYEQYF.

The chain carries TRBV11-1 and TRBJ2-3; lacking DNA, the TRBD2 call made by TCRdb goes unchecked. The CDR3 contains 18 residues. The germline V gene encodes CDR1 SGHAT and CDR2 FQDESV (reference sequence). Here the CDR3 reads CASSEGVRFLAGGDTQYF.

The chain employs TRBV7-2 and TRBJ1-2; absent DNA, TCRdb's TRBD1 call cannot be checked. This CDR3 has 16 amino acids. Germline V gene lookup returns CDR1 SGHTA and CDR2 FQGNSA. This CDR3 reads CASSFFLGQRFYGYTF.